This T cell receptor beta chain was recovered during a study of radiotherapy plus CTLA-4 blockade in lung cancer. Study-wide context: Of the patients, about 20% showed objective responses and under 40% attained disease control.

Those patients who had chemo-refractory metastatic non-small-cell lung cancer were given focal radiation along with CTLA-4 blockade through ipilimumab. A note on this clone: The antigen is unknown.

Study-wide points: Early blood T cell clone dynamics reportedly forecast response best, with interferon-beta. Peripheral blood showed expansion of tumor-derived TCR clones after radiotherapy and ipilimumab.

V was clipped by 3 bases and J by 8 bases; unmatched bases: 6. The CDR3 is 13 residues long. The V gene's germline CDR1 is MDHEN and CDR2 SYDVKM. Profiled with immunoSEQ multiplex PCR; TCRdb holds only in-frame clones, not every one. The sample records 30,000 or so clones, 78% being singletons. The chain joins TRBV28 to TRBJ1-2, with 7 bases that match TRBD1. This sequence was found in a human donor with non-small cell lung cancer who had stable disease on radiotherapy plus ipilimumab. Sample: peripheral blood, taken from a patient treated with radiotherapy plus ipilimumab. Here the CDR3 reads CASSFRQGGGYTF. In DNA form, the CDR3 reads TGTGCCAGCAGTTTTCGACAGGGAGGCGGCTACACCTTC.